This T cell receptor (beta chain) is drawn from a study of blood T cells in healthy people across ages. Notes on the study in general: Observed TCR beta diversity showed a strong correlation with the percentage of naive T cells as measured by flow cytometry.

CDR1 and CDR2 from the germline V gene are SNHLY and FYNNEI. Trimming pared 7 bases from V and 2 bases from J, leaving 15 bases between. The CDR3 has 15 residues. For this clonotype: Its matching antigen is unknown.

A second PCR of roughly 7 to 11 cycles used a sample-barcoded 5' primer and a J-beta primer mix. TCRdb used MiXCR to reprocess the 5' RACE reads, holding one entry per CDR3 protein. Of 1,500,000 or so distinct CDR3 sequences in the sample, 59% were seen once. The specimen sequenced was blood. This TCR came from a man between 18 and 35 years old in good health. The rearrangement uses TRBV2 and TRBJ1-5; D is perhaps TRBD1 (6 bases). The CDR3, as DNA: TGTGCCAGCACGCCCAACAGGGTCGGCAATCAGCCCCAGCATTTT. Protein: CASTPNRVGNQPQHF.